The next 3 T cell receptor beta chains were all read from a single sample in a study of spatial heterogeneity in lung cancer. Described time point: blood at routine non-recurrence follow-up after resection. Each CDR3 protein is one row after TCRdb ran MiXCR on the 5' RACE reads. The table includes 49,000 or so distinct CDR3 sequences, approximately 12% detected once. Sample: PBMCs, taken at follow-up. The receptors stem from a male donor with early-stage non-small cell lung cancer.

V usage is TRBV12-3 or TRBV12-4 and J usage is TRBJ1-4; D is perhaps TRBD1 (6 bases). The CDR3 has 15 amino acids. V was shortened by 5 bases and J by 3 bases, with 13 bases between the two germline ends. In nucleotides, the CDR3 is TGTGCCAGCAGTGATCAGGGGTCAGCTAATGAAAAACTGTTTTTT. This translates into CASSDQGSANEKLFF.

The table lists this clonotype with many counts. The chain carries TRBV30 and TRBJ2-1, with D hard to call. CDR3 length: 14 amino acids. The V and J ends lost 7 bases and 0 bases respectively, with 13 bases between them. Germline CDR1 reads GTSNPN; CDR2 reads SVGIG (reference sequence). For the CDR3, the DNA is TGTGCCTCAGGAGCGTTGAGCTCCTACAATGAGCAGTTCTTC. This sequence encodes CASGALSSYNEQFF.

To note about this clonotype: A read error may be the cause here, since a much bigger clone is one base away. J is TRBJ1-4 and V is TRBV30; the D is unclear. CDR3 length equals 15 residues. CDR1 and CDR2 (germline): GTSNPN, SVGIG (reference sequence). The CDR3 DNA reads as TGTGCCTGGAGAGAGTCGAGGGATACTAATGAAAAACCGTTTTTT. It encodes CAWRESRDTNEKPFF.